The 6 T cell receptor beta chains in this list originate from one sample, sequenced in a study of beta chain features in type 1 diabetes. Sequencing targeted expressed TCRB transcripts, as all isolated RNA had been reverse transcribed. Here immunoSEQ multiplex PCR was the method, and the copy in TCRdb shows in-frame clones only, minus some. Of around 250,000 clones in the sample, roughly 13% were seen once. General study results and limits: Type 1 diabetes patients had moderately but significantly shorter TCRB CDR3s in all four CD4+ subsets.

The antigens of these receptors remain unknown. The material sequenced was naive CD4+ T cells from blood. Receptor source: a man aged 25 to 40 with type 1 diabetes.

This clone has only one observation. The V call is TRBV5-1, the J call TRBJ2-6; D gene unclear. Germline-derived CDR1 and CDR2 are SGHRS and YFSETQ. V was pared by 4 bases and J by 0 bases, with 8 bases between. The CDR3 is made up of 15 amino acids. The CDR3 coding sequence is TGCGCCAGCAGCGAATCAGTCTCTGGGGCCAACGTCCTGACTTTC. It codes for CASSESVSGANVLTF.

This clone was seen only a few times. The V call is TRBV29-1, the J call TRBJ1-1, with 10 bases matching TRBD1. Germline V lookup: CDR1 SQVTM, CDR2 ANQGSEA. This CDR3 is built from 13 residues. V dropped 7 bases and J dropped 3; count of bases not matched to a gene: 5. CDR3 nucleotide sequence: TGCAGCGCAGGACAGGGGGGGGACACTGAAGCTTTCTTT. Protein: CSAGQGGDTEAFF.

V gene TRBV18 combines with J gene TRBJ2-7; tentatively, D is TRBD2 (5 bases). The CDR3 has 15 amino acids. Germline CDR1 reads KGHSH; CDR2 reads LQKENI. Trimming shortened V by 0 bases and J by 3 bases, and 12 bases separated the two germline ends. CDR3 in amino acids: CASSPPGRGLYEQYF. The CDR3 DNA sequence: TGTGCCAGCTCACCACCAGGGAGAGGACTCTACGAGCAGTACTTC.

This clone turned up a few times. The chain employs TRBV19 and TRBJ2-3; D may be TRBD1 (6 bases). This CDR3 spans 16 amino acids. V was trimmed by 9 bases and J by 6 bases, leaving 25 bases between them. CDR1 is LNHDA, CDR2 SQIVND, per germline (reference sequence). CDR3 in amino acids: CASSRSHRVGTDTQYF. The CDR3 DNA is TGTGCCAGCTCGCGGTCCCACAGGGTCGGTACGGATACGCAGTATTTT.

This chain uses TRBV19 with TRBJ1-1; TRBD1 is a possible D gene (6 bases). The CDR3 has 16 amino acids. Trimming took 4 bases from V and 0 from J, leaving 15 bases between them. Germline CDR1 is LNHDA and CDR2 is SQIVND (reference sequence). The CDR3 DNA reads as TGTGCCAGTAGTAACCCAGGGGACACCATGAACACTGAAGCTTTCTTT. This codes for CASSNPGDTMNTEAFF.

In its sample, this clone was seen a few times. V gene TRBV7-6 combines with J gene TRBJ2-1; 9 bases match TRBD2. Germline CDR1 and CDR2: SGHVS and FNYEAQ. V was pared by 1 base and J by 0 bases, with 1 base of the junction left unmatched. There are 16 residues in the CDR3. CDR3 residues: CASSLVAGVSYNEQFF. In nucleotides, the CDR3 is TGTGCCAGCAGCTTAGTAGCGGGAGTCTCCTACAATGAGCAGTTCTTC.